What follows describes a single T cell receptor beta chain. The antigen remains unidentified. No fewer than 5 micrograms of total RNA were isolated from every sample. These data originate in a study of blood T cells in healthy people across ages. Broader study findings: Leaving the PBMCs unsorted stopped any conclusive comparison of naive versus antigen-experienced cells.

A second PCR, run for roughly 7 to 12 cycles, used a sample-barcoded 5' primer plus a J-beta primer mix. A template-switch adaptor containing 12 random nucleotides labeled each cDNA molecule. TCRdb ran MiXCR on the 5' RACE reads and lists one entry per CDR3 protein. The sample holds more than 650,000 distinct CDR3 sequences, 20% to 25% seen once. V gave up 2 bases and J gave up 8 bases, with 12 bases separating them. The CDR3 sequence is 13 residues long. In germline, CDR1 is MNHEY, CDR2 SVGAGI. Sequenced input: blood. The rearrangement uses TRBV6-5 and TRBJ1-2; D gene ambiguous. This TCR was recovered from a man aged 65 to 85 in good health. In DNA form, the CDR3 reads TGTGCCAGCAGTTACGGCGGATTAAAAGGCTACACCTTC. The encoded protein is CASSYGGLKGYTF.